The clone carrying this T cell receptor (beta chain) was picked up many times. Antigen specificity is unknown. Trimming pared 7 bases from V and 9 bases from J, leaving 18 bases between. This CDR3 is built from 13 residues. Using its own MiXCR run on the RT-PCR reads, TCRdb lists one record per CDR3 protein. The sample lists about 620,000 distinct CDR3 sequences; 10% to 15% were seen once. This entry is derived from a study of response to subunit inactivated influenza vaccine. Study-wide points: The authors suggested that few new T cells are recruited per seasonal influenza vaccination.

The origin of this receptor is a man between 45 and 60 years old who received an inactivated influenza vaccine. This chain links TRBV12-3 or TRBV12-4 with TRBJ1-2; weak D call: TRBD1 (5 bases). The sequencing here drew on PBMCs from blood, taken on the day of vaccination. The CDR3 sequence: CASNTDGATSYTF. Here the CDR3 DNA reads TGTGCCAGCAACACCGATGGGGCAACTAGCTACACCTTC.